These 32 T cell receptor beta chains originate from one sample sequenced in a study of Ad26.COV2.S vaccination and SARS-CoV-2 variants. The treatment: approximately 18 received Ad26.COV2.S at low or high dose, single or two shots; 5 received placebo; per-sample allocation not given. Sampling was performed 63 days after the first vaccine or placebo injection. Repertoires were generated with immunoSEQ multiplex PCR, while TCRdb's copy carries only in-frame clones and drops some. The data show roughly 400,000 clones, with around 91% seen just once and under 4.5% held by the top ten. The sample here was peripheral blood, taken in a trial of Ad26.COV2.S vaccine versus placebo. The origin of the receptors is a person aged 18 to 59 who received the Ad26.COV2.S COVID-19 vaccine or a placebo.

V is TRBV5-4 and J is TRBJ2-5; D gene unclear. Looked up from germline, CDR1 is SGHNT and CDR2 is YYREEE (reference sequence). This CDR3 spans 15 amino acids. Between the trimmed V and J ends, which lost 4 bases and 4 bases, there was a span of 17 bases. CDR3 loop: CASSPQSDSLETQYF. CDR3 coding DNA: TGTGCCAGCAGCCCCCAGTCTGACTCCTTAGAGACCCAGTACTTC.

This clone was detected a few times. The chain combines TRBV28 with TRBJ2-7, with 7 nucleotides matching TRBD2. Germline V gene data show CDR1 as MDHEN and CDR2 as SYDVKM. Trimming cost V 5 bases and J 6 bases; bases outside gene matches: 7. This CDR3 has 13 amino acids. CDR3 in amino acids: CASSPPAGVEQYF. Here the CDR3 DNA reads TGTGCCAGCAGTCCCCCGGCGGGGGTCGAGCAGTACTTC.

In DNA form, the CDR3 reads TGTGCCAGCAGCCCCGGAGCGCTCGGTTACGAGCAGTACTTC. Its protein product is CASSPGALGYEQYF. The gene calls are TRBV13 and TRBJ2-7; the D is unclear. The germline V gene encodes CDR1 PRHDT and CDR2 FYEKMQ (reference sequence). The CDR3 covers 14 residues. The germline V and J ends were trimmed by 5 bases and 4 bases, with 15 bases remaining between them.

CDR3 DNA sequence: TGTGCCAGCAGCCCTGATGGCGGGAGGACAGATACGCAGTATTTT. It encodes CASSPDGGRTDTQYF. The chain has TRBV7-2 and TRBJ2-3, with 8 bases matching TRBD2. The V gene's germline CDR1 is SGHTA and CDR2 FQGNSA. After removal of 5 bases from V and 3 bases from J, the junction contained 7 bases not matched to a gene. The length of the CDR3 is 15 residues.

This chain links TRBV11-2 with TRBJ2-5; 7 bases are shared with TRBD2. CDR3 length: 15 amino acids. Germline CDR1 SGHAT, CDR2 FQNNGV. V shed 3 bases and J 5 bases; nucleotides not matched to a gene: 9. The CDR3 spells CASSFRARGVETQYF. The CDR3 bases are TGTGCCAGCAGCTTTCGGGCTCGGGGGGTTGAGACCCAGTACTTC. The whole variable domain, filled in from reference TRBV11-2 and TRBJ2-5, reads EAGVAQSPRYKIIEKRQSVAFWCNPISGHATLYWYQQILGQGPKLLIQFQNNGVVDDSQLPKDRFSAERLKGVDSTLKIQPAKLEDSAVYLCASSFRARGVETQYFGPGTRLLVL.

CDR3 loop: CASTGHSTYNEQFF. In DNA, the CDR3 is TGTGCCAGCACCGGACACTCAACCTACAATGAGCAGTTCTTC. The chain combines TRBV27 with TRBJ2-1; possibly TRBD1 for D (5 bases). From germline, CDR1 is MNHEY and CDR2 SMNVEV (reference sequence). This CDR3 comprises 14 residues. Trimming pared 7 bases from V and 2 bases from J, leaving 12 bases between.

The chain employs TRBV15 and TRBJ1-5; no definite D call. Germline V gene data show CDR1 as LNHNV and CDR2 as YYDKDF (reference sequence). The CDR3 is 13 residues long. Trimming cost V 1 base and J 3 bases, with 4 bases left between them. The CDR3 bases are TGTGCCACCAGCAGAGGGGTCAATCAGCCCCAGCATTTT. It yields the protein CATSRGVNQPQHF.

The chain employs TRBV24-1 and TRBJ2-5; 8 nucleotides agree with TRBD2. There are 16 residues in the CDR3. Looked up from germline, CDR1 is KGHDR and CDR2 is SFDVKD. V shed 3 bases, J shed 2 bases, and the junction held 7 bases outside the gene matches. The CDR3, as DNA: TGTGCCACCAGTGATCCCCGTGCGGGGGGTCAAGAGACCCAGTACTTC. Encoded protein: CATSDPRAGGQETQYF.

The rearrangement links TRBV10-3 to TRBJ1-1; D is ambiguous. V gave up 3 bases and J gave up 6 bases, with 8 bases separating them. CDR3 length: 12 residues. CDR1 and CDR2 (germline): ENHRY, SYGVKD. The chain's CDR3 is CAISDRHSEAFF. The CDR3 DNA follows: TGTGCCATCAGTGACAGGCACTCTGAAGCTTTCTTT.

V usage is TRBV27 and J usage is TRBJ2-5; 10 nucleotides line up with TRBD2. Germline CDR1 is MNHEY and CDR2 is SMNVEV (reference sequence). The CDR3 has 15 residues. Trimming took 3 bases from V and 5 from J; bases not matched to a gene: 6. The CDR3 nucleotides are TGTGCCAGCAGTTTTACGCCGACTAGCGGGGAGACCCAGTACTTC. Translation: CASSFTPTSGETQYF.

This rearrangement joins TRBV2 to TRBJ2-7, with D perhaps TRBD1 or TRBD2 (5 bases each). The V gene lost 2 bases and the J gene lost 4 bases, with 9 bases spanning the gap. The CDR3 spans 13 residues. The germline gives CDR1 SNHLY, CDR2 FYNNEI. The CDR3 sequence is CASSELEGYEQYF. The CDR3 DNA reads TGTGCCAGCAGTGAACTAGAGGGGTACGAGCAGTACTTC.

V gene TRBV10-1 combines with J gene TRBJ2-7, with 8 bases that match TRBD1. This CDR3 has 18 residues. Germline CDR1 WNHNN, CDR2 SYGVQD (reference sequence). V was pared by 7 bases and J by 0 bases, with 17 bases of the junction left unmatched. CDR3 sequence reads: CASINNPGQDPFSYEQYF. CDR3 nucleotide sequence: TGCGCCAGCATCAACAACCCGGGACAGGACCCATTCTCCTACGAGCAGTACTTC.

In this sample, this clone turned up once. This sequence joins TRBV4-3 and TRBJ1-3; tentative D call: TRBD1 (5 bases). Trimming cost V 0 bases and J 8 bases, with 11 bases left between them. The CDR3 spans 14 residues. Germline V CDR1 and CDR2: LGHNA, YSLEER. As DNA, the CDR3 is TGCGCCAGCAGCCAAGATCCAGGGAGGGACACCATATATTTT. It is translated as CASSQDPGRDTIYF.

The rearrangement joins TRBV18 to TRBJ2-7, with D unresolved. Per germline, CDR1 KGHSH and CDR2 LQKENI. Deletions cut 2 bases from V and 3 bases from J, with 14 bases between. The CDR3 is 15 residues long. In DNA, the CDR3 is TGTGCCAGCTCACCAGTTCGGCAGAGTTACTACGAGCAGTACTTC. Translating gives CASSPVRQSYYEQYF. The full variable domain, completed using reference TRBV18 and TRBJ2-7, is NAGVMQNPRHLVRRRGQEARLRCSPMKGHSHVYWYRQLPEEGLKFMVYLQKENIIDESGMPKERFSAEFPKEGPSILRIQQVVRGDSAAYFCASSPVRQSYYEQYFGPGTRLTVT.

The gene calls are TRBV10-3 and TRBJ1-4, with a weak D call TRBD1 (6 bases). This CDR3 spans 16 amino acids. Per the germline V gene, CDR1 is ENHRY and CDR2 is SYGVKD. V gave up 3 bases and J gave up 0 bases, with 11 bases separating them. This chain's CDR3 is CAISDSRQATNEKLFF. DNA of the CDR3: TGTGCCATCAGTGACTCACGACAGGCAACTAATGAAAAACTGTTTTTT.

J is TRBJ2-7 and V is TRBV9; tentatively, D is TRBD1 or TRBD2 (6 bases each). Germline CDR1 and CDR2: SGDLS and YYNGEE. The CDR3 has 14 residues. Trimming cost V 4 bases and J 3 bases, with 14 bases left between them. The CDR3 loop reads CASSLDEGGYEQYF. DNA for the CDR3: TGTGCCAGCAGCCTCGACGAGGGGGGCTACGAGCAGTACTTC. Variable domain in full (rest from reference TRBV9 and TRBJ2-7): DSGVTQTPKHLITATGQRVTLRCSPRSGDLSVYWYQQSLDQGLQFLIQYYNGEERAKGNILERFSAQQFPDLHSELNLSSLELGDSALYFCASSLDEGGYEQYFGPGTRLTVT.

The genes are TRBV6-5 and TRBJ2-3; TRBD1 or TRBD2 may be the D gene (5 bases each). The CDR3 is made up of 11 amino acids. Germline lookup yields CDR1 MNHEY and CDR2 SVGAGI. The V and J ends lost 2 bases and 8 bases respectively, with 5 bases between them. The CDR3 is CASSYGGTQYF. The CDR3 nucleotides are TGTGCCAGCAGTTACGGGGGTACGCAGTATTTT.

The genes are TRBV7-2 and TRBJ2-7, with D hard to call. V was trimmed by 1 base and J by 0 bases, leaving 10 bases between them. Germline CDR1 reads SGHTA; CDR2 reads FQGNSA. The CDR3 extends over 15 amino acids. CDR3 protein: CASSLGWSNSYEQYF. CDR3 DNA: TGTGCCAGCAGCTTAGGGTGGTCTAACTCCTACGAGCAGTACTTC.

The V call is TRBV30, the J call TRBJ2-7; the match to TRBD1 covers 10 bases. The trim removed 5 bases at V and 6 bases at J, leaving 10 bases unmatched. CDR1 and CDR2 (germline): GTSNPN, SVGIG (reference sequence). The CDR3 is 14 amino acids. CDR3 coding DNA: TGTGCCTGGGGCGAAACCGGGACAGGGGCCGAGCAGTACTTC. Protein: CAWGETGTGAEQYF.

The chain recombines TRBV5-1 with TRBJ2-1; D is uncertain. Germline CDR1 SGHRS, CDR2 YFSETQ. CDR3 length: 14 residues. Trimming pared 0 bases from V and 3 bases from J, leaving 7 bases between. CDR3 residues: CASSLVQDYNEQFF. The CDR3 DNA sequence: TGCGCCAGCAGCTTGGTTCAGGACTACAATGAGCAGTTCTTC.

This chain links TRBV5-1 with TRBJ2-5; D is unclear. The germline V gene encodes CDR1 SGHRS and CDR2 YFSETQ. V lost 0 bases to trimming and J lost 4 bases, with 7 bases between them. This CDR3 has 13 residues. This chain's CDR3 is CASSLEAGETQYF. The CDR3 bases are TGCGCCAGCAGCTTGGAGGCCGGAGAGACCCAGTACTTC.

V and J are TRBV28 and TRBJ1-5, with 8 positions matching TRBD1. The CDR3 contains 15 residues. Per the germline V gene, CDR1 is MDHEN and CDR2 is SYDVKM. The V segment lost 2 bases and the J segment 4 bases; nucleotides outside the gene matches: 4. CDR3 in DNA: TGTGCCAGCAGTTTAGGACAGGGTCTGAATCAGCCCCAGCATTTT. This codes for CASSLGQGLNQPQHF.

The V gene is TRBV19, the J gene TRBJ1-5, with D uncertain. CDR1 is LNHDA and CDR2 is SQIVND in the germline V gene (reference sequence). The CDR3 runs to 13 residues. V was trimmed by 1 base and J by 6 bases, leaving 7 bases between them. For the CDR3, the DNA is TGTGCCAGTAGTATAGCTCTTTTTCAGCCCCAGCATTTT. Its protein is CASSIALFQPQHF.

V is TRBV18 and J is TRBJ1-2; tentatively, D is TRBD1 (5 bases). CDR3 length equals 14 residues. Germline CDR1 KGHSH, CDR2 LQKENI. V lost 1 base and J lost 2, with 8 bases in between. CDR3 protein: CASSPLRGNYGYTF. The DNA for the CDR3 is TGTGCCAGCTCACCACTAAGGGGAAACTATGGCTACACCTTC.

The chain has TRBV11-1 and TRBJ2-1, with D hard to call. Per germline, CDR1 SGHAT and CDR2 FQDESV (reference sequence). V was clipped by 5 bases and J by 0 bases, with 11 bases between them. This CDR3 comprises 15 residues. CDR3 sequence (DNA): TGTGCCAGCAGCCGACGGGTCCGCTCCTACAATGAGCAGTTCTTC. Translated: CASSRRVRSYNEQFF.

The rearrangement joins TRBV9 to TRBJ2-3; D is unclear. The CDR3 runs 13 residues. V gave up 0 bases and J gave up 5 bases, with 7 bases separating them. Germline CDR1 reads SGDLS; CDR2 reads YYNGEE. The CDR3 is CASSVAQRDTQYF. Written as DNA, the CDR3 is TGTGCCAGCAGCGTAGCGCAAAGAGATACGCAGTATTTT.

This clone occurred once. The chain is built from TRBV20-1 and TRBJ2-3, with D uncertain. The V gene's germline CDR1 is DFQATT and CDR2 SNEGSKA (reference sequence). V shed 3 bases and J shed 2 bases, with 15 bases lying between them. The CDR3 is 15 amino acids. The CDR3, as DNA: TGCAGTGCTAGTAGGCGAGCGCTGAACACAGATACGCAGTATTTT. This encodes CSASRRALNTDTQYF.

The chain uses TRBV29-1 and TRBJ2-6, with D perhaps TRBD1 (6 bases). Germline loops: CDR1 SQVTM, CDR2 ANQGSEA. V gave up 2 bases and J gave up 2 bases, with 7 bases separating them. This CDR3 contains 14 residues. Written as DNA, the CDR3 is TGCAGCGTTGAACCAGGGGCTGGGGCCAACGTCCTGACTTTC. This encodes CSVEPGAGANVLTF.

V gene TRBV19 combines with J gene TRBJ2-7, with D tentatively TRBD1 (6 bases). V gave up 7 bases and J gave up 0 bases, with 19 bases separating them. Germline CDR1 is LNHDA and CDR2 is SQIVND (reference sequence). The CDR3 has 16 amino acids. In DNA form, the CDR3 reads TGTGCCAGTACCCCAGGGGCCGCCTTTAGCTCCTACGAGCAGTACTTC. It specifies CASTPGAAFSSYEQYF.

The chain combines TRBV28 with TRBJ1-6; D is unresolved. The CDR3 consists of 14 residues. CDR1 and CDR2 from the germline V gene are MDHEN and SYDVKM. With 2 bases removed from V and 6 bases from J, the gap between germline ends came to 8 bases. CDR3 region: CASSLELANSPLHF. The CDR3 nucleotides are TGTGCCAGCAGTTTAGAACTTGCTAATTCACCCCTCCACTTT.

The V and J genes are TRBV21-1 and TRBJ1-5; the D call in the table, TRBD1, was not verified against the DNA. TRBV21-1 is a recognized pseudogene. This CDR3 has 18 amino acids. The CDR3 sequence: CASTSRQGGYYSNQPQHF. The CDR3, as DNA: TGTGCCAGCACCTCCCGACAGGGGGGCTACTATAGCAATCAGCCCCAGCATTTT.

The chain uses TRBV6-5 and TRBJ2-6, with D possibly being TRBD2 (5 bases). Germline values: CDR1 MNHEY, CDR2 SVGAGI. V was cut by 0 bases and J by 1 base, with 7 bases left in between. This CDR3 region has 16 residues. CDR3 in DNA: TGTGCCAGCAGTTACTCGAGGGTATCTGGGGCCAACGTCCTGACTTTC. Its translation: CASSYSRVSGANVLTF.